Listed below are T cell receptor beta chains from one sample, sequenced in a study of T cell repertoires in cytomegalovirus infection. For these TCRs, the target antigens are not known. TCRdb used MiXCR to reprocess the reads, holding one entry per CDR3 protein. The repertoire holds about 280,000 distinct CDR3 sequences, with roughly 21% as singletons. Here the sequenced sample was cultured PBMCs, taken from culture after CMV antigen stimulation. These receptors all come from a human donor in good health (CMV status not recorded). Some clones in this sample may be carry-over from other donors' samples. CDR3s include the opening cysteine and the closing phenylalanine or tryptophan. Each record gives: D gene, J gene, clone size, V gene, CDR3 protein, CDR3 DNA. D genes are given only for firm matches. Expanded clones are given a class, and other clones once, few, many or no size at all.

>TRBD2|TRBJ2-3|many|TRBV4-1
CASSQTPGLAGADTQYF
TGCGCCAGCAGCCAAACGCCCGGACTAGCGGGAGCCGATACGCAGTATTTT
>NA|TRBJ1-2|many|TRBV7-9
CASSLDGSNYGYTF
TGTGCCAGCAGCTTAGACGGGTCGAACTATGGCTACACCTTC
>NA|TRBJ2-1|many|TRBV6-1
CASSETGYNEQFF
TGTGCCAGCAGTGAAACAGGGTACAATGAGCAGTTCTTC
>NA|TRBJ1-1|few|TRBV4-1
CASSQEPAVADLNTEAFF
TGCGCCAGCAGCCAAGAACCGGCTGTTGCAGATTTAAACACTGAAGCTTTCTTT
>NA|TRBJ2-2|few|TRBV11-3
CASGGSSRTGELFF
TGTGCCAGCGGAGGCTCTTCGAGGACCGGGGAGCTGTTTTTT
>TRBD1|TRBJ2-1|NA|TRBV24-1
CATRGGREQFF
TGTGCCACCAGAGGGGGCAGGGAGCAGTTCTTC
>NA|TRBJ1-5|many|TRBV11-2
CASSLVAGDNQPQHF
TGTGCCAGCAGCTTAGTAGCAGGGGATAATCAGCCCCAGCATTTT
>NA|TRBJ2-2|NA|TRBV5-6
CASSFGNAGTNTGELFF
TGTGCCAGCAGCTTTGGAAATGCCGGGACGAACACCGGGGAGCTGTTTTTT
>TRBD2|TRBJ2-2|many|TRBV6-2/TRBV6-3
CASILSGLVDTGELFF
TGTGCCAGCATCTTGTCGGGACTAGTGGACACCGGGGAGCTGTTTTTT
>TRBD1|TRBJ1-1|few|TRBV5-5
CASSSLGTGVTEAFF
TGTGCCAGCAGCTCTTTGGGGACAGGGGTTACTGAAGCTTTCTTT
>NA|TRBJ2-2|few|TRBV20-1
CSVGSAGPLLTGELFF
TGCAGTGTAGGGTCGGCGGGACCCCTCCTCACCGGGGAGCTGTTTTTT
>NA|TRBJ2-7|NA|TRBV27
CASSPRLSRNYEQYF
TGTGCCAGCAGTCCGAGACTATCCCGAAACTACGAGCAGTACTTC
>NA|TRBJ1-1|NA|TRBV6-5
CASRDNTGNTEAFF
TGTGCCAGCAGGGATAACACAGGGAACACTGAAGCTTTCTTT
>NA|TRBJ2-1|NA|TRBV19
CASSIARLDNEQFF
TGTGCCAGTAGTATAGCTCGTCTCGACAATGAGCAGTTCTTC
>NA|TRBJ1-3|NA|TRBV9
CASSVVSGGPGNTIYF
TGTGCCAGCAGCGTAGTGTCGGGGGGCCCTGGAAACACCATATATTTT
>TRBD1|TRBJ2-1|NA|TRBV28
CASRITGTGGHNEQFF
TGTGCCAGCAGGATAACCGGGACAGGGGGCCACAATGAGCAGTTCTTC
>NA|TRBJ1-5|many|TRBV7-9
CASSLGGGQPQHF
TGTGCCAGCAGCTTAGGAGGTGGGCAGCCCCAGCATTTT
>NA|TRBJ1-6|many|TRBV7-2
CASSLSGDSPLHF
TGTGCCAGCAGCTTATCAGGGGATTCACCCCTCCACTTT
>NA|TRBJ1-1|many|TRBV7-9
CASSKYSPVEPEAFF
TGTGCCAGCAGCAAGTACAGCCCCGTGGAGCCTGAAGCTTTCTTT
>NA|TRBJ1-2|NA|TRBV19
CASSTGAESYGYTF
TGTGCCAGTAGTACGGGCGCAGAGAGCTATGGCTACACCTTC
>TRBD1|TRBJ1-5|NA|TRBV28
CASSRAGGTQPQHF
TGTGCCAGCAGTAGGGCAGGGGGAACGCAGCCCCAGCATTTT
>TRBD2|TRBJ2-5|few|TRBV30
CAWSSLAGGETQYF
TGTGCCTGGAGTTCACTAGCGGGAGGTGAGACCCAGTACTTC
>NA|TRBJ2-3|few|TRBV24-1
CATSDLLASDTQYF
TGTGCCACCAGTGACTTACTAGCTTCCGATACGCAGTATTTT